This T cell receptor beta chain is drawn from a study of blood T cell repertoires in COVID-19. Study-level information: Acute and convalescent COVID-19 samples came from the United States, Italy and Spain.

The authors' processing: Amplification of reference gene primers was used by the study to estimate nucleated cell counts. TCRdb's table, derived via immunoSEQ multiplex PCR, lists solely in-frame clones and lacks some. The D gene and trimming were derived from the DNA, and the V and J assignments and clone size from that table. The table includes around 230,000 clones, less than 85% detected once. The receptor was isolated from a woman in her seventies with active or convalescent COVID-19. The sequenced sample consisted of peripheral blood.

The CDR3 region has the DNA TGTGCTAGTGGTTTCCCTGGGGCAGGGAAAGGCTACACCTTC. Residues: CASGFPGAGKGYTF. This chain joins TRBV12-5 and TRBJ1-2; D possibly corresponds to TRBD1 (5 bases). The CDR3 extends over 14 amino acids. Germline CDR1 reads LGHNT; CDR2 reads FRNRAP. With 3 bases removed from V and 8 bases from J, the gap between germline ends came to 16 bases.